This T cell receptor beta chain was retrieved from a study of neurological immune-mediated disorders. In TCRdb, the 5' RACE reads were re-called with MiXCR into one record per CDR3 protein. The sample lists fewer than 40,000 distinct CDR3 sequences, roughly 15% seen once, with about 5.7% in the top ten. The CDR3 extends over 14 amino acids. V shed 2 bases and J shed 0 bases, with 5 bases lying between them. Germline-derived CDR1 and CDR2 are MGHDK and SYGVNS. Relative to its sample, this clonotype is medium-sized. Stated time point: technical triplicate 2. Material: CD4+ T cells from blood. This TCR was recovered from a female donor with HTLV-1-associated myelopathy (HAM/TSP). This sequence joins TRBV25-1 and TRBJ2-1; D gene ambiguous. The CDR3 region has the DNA TGTGCCAGCAGTGAAGAAAGCTCCTACAATGAGCAGTTCTTC. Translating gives CASSEESSYNEQFF.